The entry that follows covers one T cell receptor beta chain sequence. Its antigen is not identified. 13 Jbeta primers and 60 Vbeta primers were used for the PCR. Here immunoSEQ multiplex PCR was the method, and the copy in TCRdb shows in-frame clones only, minus some. The sample includes tens of thousands of clones, around 80% of them seen just once. These data originate in a study of cytomegalovirus exposure and HLA in healthy donors. Overall study results and limits: The study recorded 164 TCR beta chains that were cytomegalovirus-associated. The study dropped some indistinguishable V segments, TRBV6-2 and TRBV6-3 among them. Researchers reported in a later analysis that a missense DCLRE1C variant was tied to TCR beta V- and J-gene trimming. In an earlier analysis, in around 590 donors, most V segments appeared productive either ~87% or ~30% of the time.

This CDR3 is 15 amino acids long. Trimming cost V 4 bases and J 7 bases; bases outside gene matches: 7. CDR1 is MRHNA, CDR2 SNTAGT, per germline. Sequenced sample: PBMCs. This TCR derives from a male donor in good health and CMV-seropositive. This chain connects TRBV6-4 to TRBJ2-2; 9 positions match TRBD1. The DNA for the CDR3 is TGTGCCAGCAGTGCCGGGACAGGGAACGTCGGGGAGCTGTTTTTT. It codes for CASSAGTGNVGELFF.